The source of this T cell receptor (beta chain) is a study of early T cells in non-severe SARS-CoV-2 infection. The wider study: Sequencing used unsorted whole-blood bulk RNA, so chains lack pairing.

Each single cDNA molecule received a unique molecular identifier. Each CDR3 protein gets one entry after TCRdb re-called the 5' RACE reads with MiXCR. The top ten clones hold approximately 3.8% of a sample with 100,000 to 120,000 distinct CDR3 sequences, over 10% of them seen once. The CDR3 sequence is 13 residues long. Per the germline V gene, CDR1 is SGHKS and CDR2 is YYEKEE (reference sequence). V lost 1 base, J lost 8 bases, and 13 bases lay in between. This clonotype was recorded a few times. The input for sequencing was whole blood, taken at baseline. The clonotype originates from an adult who was a healthcare worker with PCR-confirmed SARS-CoV-2 infection or an uninfected control (not recorded which). This chain links TRBV5-5 with TRBJ2-7, with D unresolved. The CDR3, as DNA: TGTGCCAGCAGCTTGTATTCTACGGAGAAGCAGTACTTC. Translated, it gives CASSLYSTEKQYF.